The 15 T cell receptor beta chains presented below share a single source sample, sequenced in a study of CD8 T cells in ankylosing spondylitis (dated by TCRdb to about 2017). Library preparation was by 5' RACE. TCRdb names Illumina HiSeq 2500 as the instrument used. TCRdb reprocessing: public reads trimmed at Q25 with fastp, clones called with MiXCR, in-frame beta chains kept. One record per CDR3 amino acid sequence lists the most common genes and DNA. This sample comprises approximately 200,000 distinct CDR3 sequences, 10% to 15% of them detected only once. Of the sample, approximately 11% is held by the ten largest clones. Specimen: blood, either unsorted or a sorted T cell fraction (not recorded which). The source is a female donor with ankylosing spondylitis or in good health (not recorded which).

In its sample, this clonotype was seen many times. This chain uses TRBV24-1 with TRBJ2-1; 10 nucleotides agree with TRBD1. Germline-derived CDR1 and CDR2 are KGHDR and SFDVKD. The V gene end was trimmed by 2 bases and the J gene end by 9 bases; junction bases not matched to a gene: 6. The CDR3 totals 15 residues. The chain's CDR3 is CATSDSGTGETEQFF. The CDR3 DNA reads as TGTGCCACCAGTGATTCCGGGACAGGGGAAACTGAGCAGTTCTTC.

The chain has TRBV27 and TRBJ2-3, with 13 bases identical to TRBD2. There are 20 residues in the CDR3. After removal of 5 bases from V and 5 bases from J, the junction contained 19 bases not matched to a gene. Germline V gives CDR1 MNHEY, CDR2 SMNVEV (reference sequence). In nucleotides, the CDR3 is TGTGCCAGCAGTCGATCCATTGGGACTAGCGGGACACCACTGAGAGATACGCAGTATTTT. Protein product: CASSRSIGTSGTPLRDTQYF.

This clonotype has only a few counts. The chain uses TRBV7-8 and TRBJ2-7; 7 nucleotides agree with TRBD2. The V gene end was trimmed by 0 bases and the J gene end by 5 bases; junction bases not matched to a gene: 16. There are 18 residues in the CDR3. Germline assignment: CDR1 SGHVS and CDR2 FQNEAQ. The CDR3 DNA follows: TGTGCCAGCAGCTTAGCCCGTAGGATGGGCGGGAGAAGCAACGAGCAGTACTTC. As protein: CASSLARRMGGRSNEQYF.

Regarding this clonotype: A much larger clone differs by one base, so this may be a read error. This chain connects TRBV12-3 or TRBV12-4 to TRBJ2-2; D is unresolved. Trimming took 6 bases from V and 3 from J, leaving 11 bases between them. The CDR3 runs 14 residues. CDR3 sequence reads: CASRPGSDTGELFF. For the CDR3, the DNA is TGTGCCAGCAGACCCGGATCGGACACCGGGGAGCTGTTTTTT.

The sample holds many counts of this clonotype. The V and J genes are TRBV12-3 or TRBV12-4 and TRBJ2-1; 16 nucleotides agree with TRBD2. The CDR3 consists of 16 residues. V gave up 6 bases and J gave up 9 bases; unmatched junction bases: 8. DNA of the CDR3: TGTGCCAGCAGACCCGGGACTAGCGGGAGGGCCAGTGAGCAGTTCTTC. This codes for CASRPGTSGRASEQFF.

This clonotype occurred a few times. V usage is TRBV9 and J usage is TRBJ1-1; maybe TRBD1 (5 bases). The CDR3 totals 17 residues. Germline loops: CDR1 SGDLS, CDR2 YYNGEE. V lost 1 base and J lost 1, with 17 bases in between. CDR3 DNA sequence: TGTGCCAGCAGCGTAAAACAGGCGGGGGAAAGGAACACTGAAGCTTTCTTT. Translation gives CASSVKQAGERNTEAFF.

This clonotype has only a few counts. This chain uses TRBV12-3 or TRBV12-4 with TRBJ1-2, with 8 bases lining up with TRBD1. The V and J ends lost 5 bases and 8 bases, in that order; junction bases with no gene match: 16. This CDR3 spans 16 amino acids. The CDR3 region is CASSRYSGTGPRGYTF. The DNA for the CDR3 is TGTGCCAGCAGTCGATACTCCGGGACAGGCCCCCGGGGCTACACCTTC.

The chain is built from TRBV7-2 and TRBJ2-2, with D perhaps matching TRBD2 (5 bases). This CDR3 is built from 16 residues. Per germline, CDR1 SGHTA and CDR2 FQGNSA. V was clipped by 4 bases and J by 9 bases, with 21 bases between them. The CDR3 reads CASSSSAGVSIRELFF. For the CDR3, the DNA is TGTGCCAGCAGCTCATCGGCCGGGGTCAGTATCAGGGAGCTGTTTTTT.

As concerns this clonotype: Being one base from a much bigger clone, this may be a read error. V gene TRBV7-2 combines with J gene TRBJ2-3, with D perhaps matching TRBD2 (5 bases). The CDR3 consists of 16 residues. Germline V gene data show CDR1 as SGHTA and CDR2 as FQGNSA. The DNA for the CDR3 is TGTGCCATCAGCTTAGAGCCGGGATTTAGGACAGATACGCAGTATTTT. Translated: CAISLEPGFRTDTQYF.

This clonotype was counted many times. The chain is built from TRBV20-1 and TRBJ2-7; 8 nucleotides line up with TRBD2. Trimming took 8 bases from V and 0 from J; bases not matched to a gene: 12. Per germline, CDR1 DFQATT and CDR2 SNEGSKA (reference sequence). This CDR3 region has 15 residues. This CDR3 is CSLTGGLAVSYEQYF. The CDR3 nucleotides read TGCAGTCTAACGGGGGGGCTAGCGGTCTCCTACGAGCAGTACTTC.

This chain joins TRBV5-1 and TRBJ2-7; D ambiguous. Germline assignment: CDR1 SGHRS and CDR2 YFSETQ. CDR3 length: 13 residues. V was clipped by 0 bases and J by 2 bases, with 6 bases between them. The CDR3 sequence is CASSLELTYEQYF. CDR3 sequence (DNA): TGCGCCAGCAGCTTGGAACTTACCTACGAGCAGTACTTC.

There are many counts of this clonotype. The chain combines TRBV5-6 with TRBJ2-7; 7 positions match TRBD2. The CDR3 is 14 residues long. With 5 bases clipped from V and 2 bases from J, the junction kept 7 bases outside the gene matches. Germline CDR1 and CDR2: SGHDT and YYEEEE. This CDR3 is CASSPGRGAYEQYF. CDR3 nucleotide sequence: TGTGCCAGCAGTCCCGGACGGGGGGCCTACGAGCAGTACTTC.

For this clonotype: A read error may explain this, as a much larger clone is one base away. The chain recombines TRBV10-3 with TRBJ2-2, with D perhaps TRBD2 (5 bases). CDR1 and CDR2 (germline): ENHRY, SYGVKD. CDR3 length: 14 amino acids. The CDR3 nucleotides are TGTGCCATCAGTTTGAGGGAAGACACCGAGGAGCTGTTTTTT. As protein: CAISLREDTEELFF.

In this sample, this clonotype turned up a few times. V usage is TRBV20-1 and J usage is TRBJ2-7; no reliable D call. Trimming took 1 base from V and 2 from J, leaving 15 bases between them. This CDR3 is 15 amino acids long. CDR1 DFQATT and CDR2 SNEGSKA come from the germline V gene (reference sequence). The CDR3 protein is CSARGLSPRTYEQYF. Here the CDR3 DNA reads TGCAGTGCTAGAGGACTCTCTCCCCGAACCTACGAGCAGTACTTC.

This chain links TRBV11-2 with TRBJ2-5; D possibly corresponds to TRBD2 (6 bases). The germline V gene has CDR1 SGHAT and CDR2 FQNNGV. The CDR3 spans 14 residues. Trimming removed 4 bases from V and 4 bases from J, with 13 bases in between. In DNA, the CDR3 is TGTGCCAGCAGCTCGCAAGCGGGTAGAGAGACCCAGTACTTC. It translates to CASSSQAGRETQYF.